The 6 T cell receptor beta chains in this list originate from one sample, sequenced in a study of blood T cells in healthy people across ages. The use of a sample-barcoded 5' primer and a J-beta primer mix characterized a second PCR of about 6 to 12 cycles. TCRdb used MiXCR to reprocess the 5' RACE reads, holding one entry per CDR3 protein. Seen here are about 1 million distinct CDR3 sequences, more than 35% observed once, and the top ten hold 15% to 20%. The sample consisted of blood. The receptor set was obtained from a woman in her sixties in good health.

This clonotype was detected only a few times. The chain couples TRBV10-3 to TRBJ2-7; 9 nucleotides match TRBD1. The V segment lost 0 bases and the J segment 3 bases; nucleotides outside the gene matches: 9. The CDR3 extends over 17 amino acids. CDR1 is ENHRY, CDR2 SYGVKD, per germline. CDR3 sequence reads: CAISESRVGTGRYEQYF. CDR3 sequence (DNA): TGTGCCATCAGTGAGTCGAGGGTCGGGACAGGGCGCTACGAGCAGTACTTC.

The rearrangement uses TRBV29-1 and TRBJ1-2; D ambiguous. Germline assignment: CDR1 SQVTM and CDR2 ANQGSEA. V lost 2 bases and J 0 bases, leaving 10 bases between the germline ends. The CDR3 sequence is 14 residues long. The CDR3 DNA sequence: TGCAGCGTTGAACTCGCCGAAGCTAACTATGGCTACACCTTC. This translates into CSVELAEANYGYTF.

This sequence joins TRBV6-6 and TRBJ1-1, with no clear D. CDR3 length: 13 amino acids. V lost 2 bases and J lost 5, with 9 bases in between. CDR1 MNHNY and CDR2 SVGAGI come from the germline V gene (reference sequence). CDR3 residues: CASSYGPRTEAFF. DNA of the CDR3: TGTGCCAGCAGTTACGGTCCGCGTACTGAAGCTTTCTTT.

The rearrangement joins TRBV20-1 to TRBJ1-4, with D maybe TRBD1 (6 bases). V was clipped by 4 bases and J by 3 bases, with 15 bases between them. From germline, CDR1 is DFQATT and CDR2 SNEGSKA (reference sequence). The CDR3 is made up of 15 amino acids. The CDR3 nucleotides read TGCAGTGCTACTACAGGGTTTCCGGCTAATGAAAAACTGTTTTTT. Amino acid sequence: CSATTGFPANEKLFF.

In this sample, this clonotype turned up a few times. The chain joins TRBV12-3 or TRBV12-4 to TRBJ2-1; a weak D match, TRBD1 (6 bases). The CDR3 covers 16 residues. V lost 6 bases and J 4 bases, leaving 19 bases between the germline ends. DNA for the CDR3: TGTGCCAGCAGCTCACAACAGGGCTTACCTTACAATGAGCAGTTCTTC. Its translation: CASSSQQGLPYNEQFF.

This clonotype was counted only a few times. The V call is TRBV6-5, the J call TRBJ2-7; 8 nucleotides match TRBD2. Germline V gene lookup returns CDR1 MNHEY and CDR2 SVGAGI. V lost 5 bases, J lost 6 bases, and 15 bases stayed unmatched. The CDR3 is 16 amino acids. CDR3 bases: TGTGCCAGCAGTCATACGGCGCGGGAGGCTACCTTCGAGCAGTACTTC. This sequence encodes CASSHTAREATFEQYF.